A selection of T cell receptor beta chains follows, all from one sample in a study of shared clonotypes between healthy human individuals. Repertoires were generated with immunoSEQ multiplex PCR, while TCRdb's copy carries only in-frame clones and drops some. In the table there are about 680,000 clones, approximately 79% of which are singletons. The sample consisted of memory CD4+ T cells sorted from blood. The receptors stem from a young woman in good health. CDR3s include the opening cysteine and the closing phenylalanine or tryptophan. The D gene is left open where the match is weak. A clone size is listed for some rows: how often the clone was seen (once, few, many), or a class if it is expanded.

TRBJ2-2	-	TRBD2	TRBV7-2	CASSRRLAGKTGELFF	TGTGCCAGCAGCCGCAGACTAGCGGGAAAAACCGGGGAGCTGTTTTTT
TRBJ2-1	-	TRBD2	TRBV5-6	CASSLLPLAGWDNEQFF	TGTGCCAGCAGCTTGCTCCCCCTAGCGGGATGGGACAATGAGCAGTTCTTC
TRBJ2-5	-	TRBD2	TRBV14	CASRPRGEETQYF	TGTGCCAGCCGCCCCCGGGGGGAAGAGACCCAGTACTTC
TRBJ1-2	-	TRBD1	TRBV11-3	CASSGRTGDGYTF	TGTGCCAGCAGCGGACGGACAGGGGATGGCTACACCTTC
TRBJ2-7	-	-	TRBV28	CASSTRTVSYEQYF	TGTGCCAGCAGTACGAGGACAGTCTCCTACGAGCAGTACTTC
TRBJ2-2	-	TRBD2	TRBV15	CATSRGAGAETNTGELFF	TGTGCCACCAGCAGAGGGGCGGGAGCGGAAACGAACACCGGGGAGCTGTTTTTT
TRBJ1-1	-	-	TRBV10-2	CASRGNTEAFF	TGCGCCAGCCGGGGGAACACTGAAGCTTTCTTT
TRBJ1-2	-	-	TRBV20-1	CRRVGYGYTF	TGCAGAAGGGTTGGCTATGGCTACACCTTC
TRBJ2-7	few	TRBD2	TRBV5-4	CASSGGLVSHEQYF	TGTGCCAGCAGCGGGGGACTAGTAAGCCACGAGCAGTACTTC
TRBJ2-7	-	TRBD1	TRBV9	CASSVGQGGYEQYF	TGTGCCAGCAGCGTAGGACAGGGGGGTTACGAGCAGTACTTC
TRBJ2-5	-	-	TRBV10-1	CASSKGYQETQYF	TGCGCCAGCAGCAAAGGGTACCAAGAGACCCAGTACTTC
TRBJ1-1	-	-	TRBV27	CASSFRRQAGNTEAFF	TGTGCCAGCAGTTTTCGCCGGCAGGCGGGGAACACTGAAGCTTTCTTT
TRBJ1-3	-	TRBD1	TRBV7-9	CASSFLQGRNTIYF	TGTGCCAGCAGCTTCTTACAGGGGCGAAACACCATATATTTT
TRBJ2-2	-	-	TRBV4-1	CASSQEAGAGAGELFF	TGCGCCAGCAGCCAAGAGGCGGGGGCTGGAGCCGGGGAGCTGTTTTTT
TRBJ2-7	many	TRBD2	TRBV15	CATSRGTSGSEQYF	TGTGCCACCAGCAGAGGGACTAGCGGGAGCGAGCAGTACTTC
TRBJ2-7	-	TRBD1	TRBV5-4	CASSSWDSSYEQYF	TGTGCCAGCAGCTCCTGGGACAGCTCCTACGAGCAGTACTTC
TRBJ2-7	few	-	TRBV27	CASSFRLLSSYEQYF	TGTGCCAGCAGTTTCCGACTTTTAAGCTCCTACGAGCAGTACTTC
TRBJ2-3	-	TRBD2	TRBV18	CASRTSGRGTDTQYF	TGTGCCAGTCGGACTAGCGGGAGAGGGACAGATACGCAGTATTTT
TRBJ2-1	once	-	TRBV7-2	CASSLKASHHNEQFF	TGTGCCAGCAGCTTAAAAGCGTCTCACCACAATGAGCAGTTCTTC
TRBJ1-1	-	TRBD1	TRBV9	CASSGGTVTEAFF	TGTGCCAGCAGCGGCGGGACAGTCACTGAAGCTTTCTTT
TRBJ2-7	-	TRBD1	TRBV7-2	CASRTEDRGLYEQYF	TGTGCCAGCAGAACCGAGGACAGGGGGCTCTACGAGCAGTACTTC
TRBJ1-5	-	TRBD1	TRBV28	CASRSTGGRQPQHF	TGTGCCAGCAGGAGTACAGGGGGCAGACAGCCCCAGCATTTT
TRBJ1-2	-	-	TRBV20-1	CSAPPNYGYTF	TGCAGTGCCCCTCCTAACTATGGCTACACCTTC
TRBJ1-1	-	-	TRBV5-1	CASSSGIGGEAFF	TGCGCCAGCAGCAGTGGGATAGGCGGTGAAGCTTTCTTT
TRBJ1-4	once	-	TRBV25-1	CASNNAGGEKLFF	TGTGCCAGCAATAACGCCGGGGGTGAAAAACTGTTTTTT
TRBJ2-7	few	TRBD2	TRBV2	CASSERVGTSGEQYF	TGTGCCAGCAGTGAGCGGGTAGGGACTAGCGGTGAGCAGTACTTC
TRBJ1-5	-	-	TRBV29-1	CSVGRDQPQHF	TGCAGCGTTGGAAGGGATCAGCCCCAGCATTTT
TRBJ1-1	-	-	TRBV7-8	CASSLEVRGRDTEAFF	TGTGCCAGCAGCTTAGAAGTCAGGGGCCGGGACACTGAAGCTTTCTTT
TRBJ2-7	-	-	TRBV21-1	CASRGGGPRDQYEQYF	TGTGCCAGCAGGGGCGGAGGGCCCAGGGACCAATACGAGCAGTACTTC
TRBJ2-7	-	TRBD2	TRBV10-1	CASNLPGTSGRTGEQYF	TGCGCCAGCAATCTACCCGGGACTAGCGGGAGAACAGGCGAGCAGTACTTC
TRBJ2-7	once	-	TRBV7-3	CASSPTGSYEQYF	TGTGCCAGCAGCCCGACGGGTTCCTACGAGCAGTACTTC
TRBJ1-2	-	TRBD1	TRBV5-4	CASRNTDRGPGYGYTF	TGTGCCAGCAGGAATACGGACAGGGGGCCAGGATATGGCTACACCTTC
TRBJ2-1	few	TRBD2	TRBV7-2	CASSFSGGLYVEQFF	TGTGCCAGCAGCTTTAGCGGGGGCCTTTATGTTGAGCAGTTCTTC
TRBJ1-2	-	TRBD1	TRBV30	CAWKNRGDGYTF	TGTGCCTGGAAAAACAGGGGCGATGGCTACACCTTC
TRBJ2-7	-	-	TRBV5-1	CASSSSGAYEQYF	TGCGCCAGCAGTTCTTCCGGCGCCTACGAGCAGTACTTC
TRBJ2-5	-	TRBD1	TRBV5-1	CASSLRPGGEKTQYF	TGCGCCAGCAGCTTGAGGCCAGGGGGCGAGAAGACCCAGTACTTC
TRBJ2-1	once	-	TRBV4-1	CASSHGTFNRNEQFF	TGCGCCAGCAGCCACGGGACATTTAATAGAAATGAGCAGTTCTTC
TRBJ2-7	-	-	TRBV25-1	CASSEYGGRTAQYEQYF	TGTGCCAGCAGTGAATACGGGGGCCGGACAGCTCAGTACGAGCAGTACTTC
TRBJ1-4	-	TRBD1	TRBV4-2	CASSPQGDRTRKLFF	TGTGCCAGCAGCCCCCAGGGGGACAGGACAAGAAAACTGTTTTTT
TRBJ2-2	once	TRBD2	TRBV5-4	CAFQTSGRADTGELFF	TGTGCCTTCCAGACTAGCGGGAGGGCCGACACCGGGGAGCTGTTTTTT
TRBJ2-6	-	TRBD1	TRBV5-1	CASSSGGSGANVLTF	TGCGCCAGCAGCTCAGGGGGCTCCGGGGCCAACGTCCTGACTTTC
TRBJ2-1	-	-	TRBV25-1	CASNSDTLRSNEQFF	TGTGCCAGCAACTCGGACACCCTCCGGAGCAATGAGCAGTTCTTC
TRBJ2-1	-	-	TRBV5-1	CASRLAGGNEQFF	TGCGCCAGCAGACTCGCGGGCGGCAACGAGCAGTTCTTC
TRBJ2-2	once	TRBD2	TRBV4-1	CASRLAGGINTGELFF	TGCGCCAGCAGGCTAGCGGGAGGAATTAACACCGGGGAGCTGTTTTTT
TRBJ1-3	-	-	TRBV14	CASSPQGNTIYF	TGTGCCAGCAGCCCCCAGGGCAACACCATATATTTT
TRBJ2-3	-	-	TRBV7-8	CASSLGDFLYPPDTQYF	TGTGCCAGCAGCTTGGGAGACTTCCTTTACCCTCCAGATACGCAGTATTTT
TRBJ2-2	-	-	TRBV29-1	CSVTEGAGELFF	TGCAGCGTTACCGAGGGGGCCGGGGAGCTGTTTTTT